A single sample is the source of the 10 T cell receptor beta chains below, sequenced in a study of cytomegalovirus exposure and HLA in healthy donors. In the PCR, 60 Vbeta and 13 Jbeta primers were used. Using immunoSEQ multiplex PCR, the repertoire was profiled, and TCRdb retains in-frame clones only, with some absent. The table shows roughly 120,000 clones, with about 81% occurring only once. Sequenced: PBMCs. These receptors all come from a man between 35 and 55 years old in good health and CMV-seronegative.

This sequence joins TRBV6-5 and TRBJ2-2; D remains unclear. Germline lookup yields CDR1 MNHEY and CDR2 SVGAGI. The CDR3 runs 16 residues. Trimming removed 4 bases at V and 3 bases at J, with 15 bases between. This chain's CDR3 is CASSFEFAIDTGELFF. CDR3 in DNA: TGTGCCAGCAGTTTTGAGTTCGCGATTGACACCGGGGAGCTGTTTTTT.

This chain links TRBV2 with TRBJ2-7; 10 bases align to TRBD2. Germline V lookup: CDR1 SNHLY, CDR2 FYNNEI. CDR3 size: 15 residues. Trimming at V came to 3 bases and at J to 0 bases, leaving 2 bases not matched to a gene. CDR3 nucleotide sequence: TGTGCCAGCAGTGAGACTAGCGGGTCCTCCTACGAGCAGTACTTC. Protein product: CASSETSGSSYEQYF.

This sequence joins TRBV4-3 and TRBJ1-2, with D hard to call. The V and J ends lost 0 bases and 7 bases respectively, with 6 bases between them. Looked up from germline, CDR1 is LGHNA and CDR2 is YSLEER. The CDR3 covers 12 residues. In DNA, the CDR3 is TGCGCCAGCAGCCAAGACGGTGGTGGCTACACCTTC. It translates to CASSQDGGGYTF.

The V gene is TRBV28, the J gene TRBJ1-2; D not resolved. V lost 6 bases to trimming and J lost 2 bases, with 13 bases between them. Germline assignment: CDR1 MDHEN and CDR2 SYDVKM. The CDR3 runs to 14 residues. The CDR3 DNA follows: TGTGCCAGCAGCTCGATCGGAGCCAACTATGGCTACACCTTC. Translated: CASSSIGANYGYTF.

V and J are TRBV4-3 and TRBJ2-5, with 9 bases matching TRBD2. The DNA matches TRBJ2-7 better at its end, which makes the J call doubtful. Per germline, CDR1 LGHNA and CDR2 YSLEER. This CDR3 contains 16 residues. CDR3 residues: CASSQASGLASYEQYF. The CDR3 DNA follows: TGCGCCAGCAGCCAAGCTAGTGGACTAGCGTCCTACGAGCAGTACTTC.

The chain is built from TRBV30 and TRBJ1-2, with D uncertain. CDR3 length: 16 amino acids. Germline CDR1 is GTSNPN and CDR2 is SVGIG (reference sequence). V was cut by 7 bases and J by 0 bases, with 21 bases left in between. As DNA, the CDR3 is TGTGCCTCCCCCCTTGAGGAGGGAGGTTCTAACTATGGCTACACCTTC. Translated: CASPLEEGGSNYGYTF.

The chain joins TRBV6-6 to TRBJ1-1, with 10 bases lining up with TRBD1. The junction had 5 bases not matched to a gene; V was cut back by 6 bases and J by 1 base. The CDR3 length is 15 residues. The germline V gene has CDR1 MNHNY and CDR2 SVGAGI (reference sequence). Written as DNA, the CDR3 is TGTGCCAGCAGGGACGGACAGGGGGGGAACACTGAAGCTTTCTTT. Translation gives CASRDGQGGNTEAFF.

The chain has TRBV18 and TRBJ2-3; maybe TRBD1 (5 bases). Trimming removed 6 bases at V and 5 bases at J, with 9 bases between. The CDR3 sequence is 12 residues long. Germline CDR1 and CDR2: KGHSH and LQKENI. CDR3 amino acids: CASSPQGDTQYF. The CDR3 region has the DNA TGTGCCAGCTCCCCTCAGGGAGATACGCAGTATTTT. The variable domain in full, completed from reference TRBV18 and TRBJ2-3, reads NAGVMQNPRHLVRRRGQEARLRCSPMKGHSHVYWYRQLPEEGLKFMVYLQKENIIDESGMPKERFSAEFPKEGPSILRIQQVVRGDSAAYFCASSPQGDTQYFGPGTRLTVL.

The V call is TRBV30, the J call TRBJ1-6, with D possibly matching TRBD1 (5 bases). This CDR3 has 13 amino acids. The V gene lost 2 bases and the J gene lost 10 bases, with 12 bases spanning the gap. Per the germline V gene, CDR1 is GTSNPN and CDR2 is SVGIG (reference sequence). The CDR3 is CAWSSGLGSPLHF. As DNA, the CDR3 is TGTGCCTGGAGTTCAGGGTTGGGCTCACCCCTCCACTTT.

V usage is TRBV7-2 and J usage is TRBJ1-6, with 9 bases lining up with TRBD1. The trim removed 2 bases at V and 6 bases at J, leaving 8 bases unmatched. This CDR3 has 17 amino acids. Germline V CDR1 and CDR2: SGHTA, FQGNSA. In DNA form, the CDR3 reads TGTGCCAGCAGCTTAAATAACCGGGACAGGGCTAATTCACCCCTCCACTTT. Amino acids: CASSLNNRDRANSPLHF.